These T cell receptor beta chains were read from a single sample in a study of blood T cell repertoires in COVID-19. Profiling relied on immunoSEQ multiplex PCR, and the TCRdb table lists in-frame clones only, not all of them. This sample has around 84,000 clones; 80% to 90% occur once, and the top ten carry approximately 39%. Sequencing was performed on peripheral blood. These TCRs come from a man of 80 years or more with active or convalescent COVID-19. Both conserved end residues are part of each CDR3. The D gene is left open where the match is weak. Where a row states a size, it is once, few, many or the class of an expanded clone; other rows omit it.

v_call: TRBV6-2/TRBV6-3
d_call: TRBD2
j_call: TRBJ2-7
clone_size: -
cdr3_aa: CASSYLNRLADYEQYF
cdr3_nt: TGTGCCAGCAGTTACCTCAACCGACTAGCCGATTACGAGCAGTACTTC

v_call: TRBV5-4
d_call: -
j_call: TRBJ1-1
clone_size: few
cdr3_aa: CASSYYDRTNTEAFF
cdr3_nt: TGTGCCAGCAGCTATTATGACAGGACGAACACTGAAGCTTTCTTT

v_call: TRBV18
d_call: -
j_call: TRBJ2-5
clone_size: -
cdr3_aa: CASSPGAGQETQYF
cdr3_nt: TGTGCCAGCTCACCGGGTGCAGGACAAGAGACCCAGTACTTC

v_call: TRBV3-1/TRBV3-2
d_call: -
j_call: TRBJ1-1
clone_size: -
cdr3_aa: CASSQDHGFGAFF
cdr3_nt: TGTGCCAGCAGCCAAGATCACGGGTTCGGGGCTTTCTTT

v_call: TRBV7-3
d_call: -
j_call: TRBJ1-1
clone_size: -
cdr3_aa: CASSLGQGSTEAFF
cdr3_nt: TGTGCCAGCAGCTTAGGGCAGGGCTCCACTGAAGCTTTCTTT

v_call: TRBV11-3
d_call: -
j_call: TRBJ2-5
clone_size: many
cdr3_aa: CASSLDTQETQYF
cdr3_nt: TGTGCCAGCAGCTTAGACACTCAAGAGACCCAGTACTTC

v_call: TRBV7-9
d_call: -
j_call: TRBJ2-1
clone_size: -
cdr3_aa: CASSFDYGYEQFF
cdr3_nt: TGTGCCAGCAGCTTTGACTACGGTTATGAGCAGTTCTTC

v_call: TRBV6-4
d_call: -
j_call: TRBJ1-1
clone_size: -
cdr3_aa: CASRTEGQAEAFF
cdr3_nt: TGTGCCAGCAGGACGGAAGGACAAGCTGAAGCTTTCTTT

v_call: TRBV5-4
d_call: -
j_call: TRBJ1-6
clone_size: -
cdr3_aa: CASSFPLSPLHF
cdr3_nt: TGTGCCAGCAGCTTCCCCTTATCGCCCCTCCACTTT

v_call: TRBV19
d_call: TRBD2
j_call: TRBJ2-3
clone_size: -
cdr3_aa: CASSIWTSGESTDTQYF
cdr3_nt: TGTGCCAGTAGTATCTGGACTAGCGGGGAATCCACAGATACGCAGTATTTT

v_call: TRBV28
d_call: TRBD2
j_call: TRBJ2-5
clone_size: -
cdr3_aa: CASSTSLVIETQYF
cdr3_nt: TGTGCCAGCTCGACTAGCCTAGTCATAGAGACCCAGTACTTC

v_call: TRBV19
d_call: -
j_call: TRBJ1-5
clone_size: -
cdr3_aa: CASSRQKTDSNQPQHF
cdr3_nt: TGTGCCAGTAGTAGACAAAAGACAGATAGCAATCAGCCCCAGCATTTT

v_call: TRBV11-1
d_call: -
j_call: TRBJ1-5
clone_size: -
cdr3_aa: CASSLAGDQPQHF
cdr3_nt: TGTGCCAGCAGCTTAGCGGGAGATCAGCCCCAGCATTTT

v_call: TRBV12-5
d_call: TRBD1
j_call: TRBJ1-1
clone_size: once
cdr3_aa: CASGFQRKDRDGNTEAFF
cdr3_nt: TGTGCTAGTGGTTTTCAACGAAAAGACAGGGACGGGAACACTGAAGCTTTCTTT

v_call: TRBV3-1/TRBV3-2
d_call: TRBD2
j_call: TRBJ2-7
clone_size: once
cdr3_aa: CASSQWERGGWEQYF
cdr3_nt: TGTGCCAGCAGCCAATGGGAGCGGGGGGGCTGGGAGCAGTACTTC

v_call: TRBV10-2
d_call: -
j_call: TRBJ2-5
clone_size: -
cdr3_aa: CASSEIEGGPQYF
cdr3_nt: TGCGCCAGCAGTGAGATCGAGGGCGGGCCCCAGTACTTC

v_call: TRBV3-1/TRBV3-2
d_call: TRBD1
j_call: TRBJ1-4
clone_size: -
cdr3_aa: CASSQTGYEKLFF
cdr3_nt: TGTGCCAGCAGCCAGACAGGGTACGAAAAACTGTTTTTT

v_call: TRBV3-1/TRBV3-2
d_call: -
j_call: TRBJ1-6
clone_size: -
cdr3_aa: CASSQLRGSPLHF
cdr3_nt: TGTGCCAGCAGCCAACTCCGGGGATCACCCCTCCACTTT

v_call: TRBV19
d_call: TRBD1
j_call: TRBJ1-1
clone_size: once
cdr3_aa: CASNTGRGSQNTEAFF
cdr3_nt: TGTGCCAGTAACACTGGCAGGGGGAGCCAGAACACTGAAGCTTTCTTT

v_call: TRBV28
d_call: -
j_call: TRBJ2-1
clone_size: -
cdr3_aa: CASSRMGGYNEQFF
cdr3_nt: TGTGCCAGCAGCCGGATGGGGGGCTACAATGAGCAGTTCTTC

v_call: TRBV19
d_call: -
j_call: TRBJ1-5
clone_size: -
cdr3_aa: CASSYLLTGINQPQHF
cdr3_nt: TGTGCCAGTAGCTATCTACTTACAGGGATAAATCAGCCCCAGCATTTT

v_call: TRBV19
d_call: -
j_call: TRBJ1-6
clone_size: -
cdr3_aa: CASSIGQGYSPLHF
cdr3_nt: TGTGCCAGTAGTATTGGTCAGGGGTATTCACCCCTCCACTTT

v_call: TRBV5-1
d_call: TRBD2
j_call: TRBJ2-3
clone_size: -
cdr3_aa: CASSLVPTGGSTDTQYF
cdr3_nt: TGCGCCAGCAGCTTGGTTCCGACGGGAGGGAGCACAGATACGCAGTATTTT

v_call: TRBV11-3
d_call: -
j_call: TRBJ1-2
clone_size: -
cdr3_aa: CASSLDGDGYTF
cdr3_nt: TGTGCCAGCAGCTTAGATGGAGATGGCTACACCTTC

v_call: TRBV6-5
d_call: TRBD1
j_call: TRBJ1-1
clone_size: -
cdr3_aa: CASSSLARTGGAEAFF
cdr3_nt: TGTGCCAGCAGTTCCCTGGCCCGGACAGGGGGGGCTGAAGCTTTCTTT

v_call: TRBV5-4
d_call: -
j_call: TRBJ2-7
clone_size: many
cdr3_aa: CASSLIPTVEQYF
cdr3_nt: TGTGCCAGCAGCTTGATTCCGACAGTCGAGCAGTACTTC

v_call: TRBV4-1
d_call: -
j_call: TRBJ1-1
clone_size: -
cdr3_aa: CASSQAPTGMNTEAFF
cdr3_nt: TGCGCCAGCAGCCAAGCCCCCACAGGTATGAACACTGAAGCTTTCTTT

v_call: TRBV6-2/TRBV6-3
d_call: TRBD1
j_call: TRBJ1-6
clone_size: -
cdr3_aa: CASSSGQGLSPLHF
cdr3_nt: TGTGCCAGCAGTTCGGGACAGGGTCTTTCACCCCTCCACTTT

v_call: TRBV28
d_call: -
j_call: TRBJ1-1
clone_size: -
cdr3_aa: CASSLSLPGRAFF
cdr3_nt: TGTGCCAGCAGTTTATCTCTTCCGGGGAGGGCTTTCTTT

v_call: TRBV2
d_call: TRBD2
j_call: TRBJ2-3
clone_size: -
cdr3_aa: CASSGLAGDSDTQYF
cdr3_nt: TGTGCCAGCAGTGGACTAGCGGGAGACTCAGATACGCAGTATTTT

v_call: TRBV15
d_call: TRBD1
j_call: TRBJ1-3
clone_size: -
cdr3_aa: CATSRGTGKGNTIYF
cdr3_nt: TGTGCCACCAGCAGAGGGACAGGGAAAGGAAACACCATATATTTT

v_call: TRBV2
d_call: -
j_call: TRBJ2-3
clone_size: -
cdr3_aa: CASSRQVLSTDTQYF
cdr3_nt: TGTGCCAGCAGTCGACAGGTCCTTAGCACAGATACGCAGTATTTT

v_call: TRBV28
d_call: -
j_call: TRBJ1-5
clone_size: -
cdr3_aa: CASSLGPNQPQHF
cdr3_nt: TGTGCCAGCAGTTTAGGCCCCAATCAGCCCCAGCATTTT

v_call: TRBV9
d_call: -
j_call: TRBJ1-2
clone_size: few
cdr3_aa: CASSVSGDPNYGYTF
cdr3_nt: TGTGCCAGCAGCGTATCAGGGGACCCTAACTATGGCTACACCTTC

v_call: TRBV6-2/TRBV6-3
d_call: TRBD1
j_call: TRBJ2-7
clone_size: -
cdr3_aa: CASSPRTGLTYEQYF
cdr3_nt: TGTGCCAGCAGCCCCCGGACAGGTCTGACCTACGAGCAGTACTTC

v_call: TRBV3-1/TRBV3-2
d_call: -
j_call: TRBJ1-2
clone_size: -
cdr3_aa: CASSQENRAYGYTF
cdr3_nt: TGTGCCAGCAGCCAAGAGAACAGGGCCTATGGCTACACCTTC

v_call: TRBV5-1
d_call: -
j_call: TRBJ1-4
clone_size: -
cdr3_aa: CASSLEGITTNEKLFF
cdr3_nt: TGCGCCAGCAGCTTAGAGGGTATAACGACTAATGAAAAACTGTTTTTT

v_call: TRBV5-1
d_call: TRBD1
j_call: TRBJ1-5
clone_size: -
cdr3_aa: CASSLGSGTGGGEPQHF
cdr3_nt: TGCGCCAGCAGCTTGGGGTCTGGGACAGGGGGCGGTGAGCCCCAGCATTTT

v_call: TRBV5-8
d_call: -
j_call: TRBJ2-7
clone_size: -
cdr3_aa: CASSRDDRSPYEQYF
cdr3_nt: TGTGCCAGCAGCAGGGACGACAGGTCGCCCTACGAGCAGTACTTC

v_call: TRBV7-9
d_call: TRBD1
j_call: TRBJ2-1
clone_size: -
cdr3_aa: CASSPPGQGHNEQFF
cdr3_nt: TGTGCCAGCAGCCCGCCGGGACAGGGCCACAATGAGCAGTTCTTC

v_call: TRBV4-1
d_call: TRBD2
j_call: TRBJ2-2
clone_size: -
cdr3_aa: CASSQVLPGGKNTGELFF
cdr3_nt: TGCGCCAGCAGCCAAGTCTTGCCGGGGGGGAAGAACACCGGGGAGCTGTTTTTT

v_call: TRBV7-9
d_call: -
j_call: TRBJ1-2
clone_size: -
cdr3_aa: CASSLGTVAYGYTF
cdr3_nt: TGTGCCAGCAGCTTAGGGACAGTAGCGTATGGCTACACCTTC

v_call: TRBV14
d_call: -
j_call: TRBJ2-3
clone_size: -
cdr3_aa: CASSQAGQRLGPDTQYF
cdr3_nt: TGTGCCAGCAGCCAAGCAGGACAGAGACTCGGCCCAGATACGCAGTATTTT

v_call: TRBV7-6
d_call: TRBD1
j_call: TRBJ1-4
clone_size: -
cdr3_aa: CASSARGRGGEKLFF
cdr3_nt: TGTGCCAGCAGCGCCAGGGGGCGCGGAGGTGAAAAACTGTTTTTT

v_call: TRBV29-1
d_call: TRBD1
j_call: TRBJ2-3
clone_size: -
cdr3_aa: CSVDRQGGDTQYF
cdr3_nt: TGCAGCGTTGACCGACAGGGCGGAGATACGCAGTATTTT

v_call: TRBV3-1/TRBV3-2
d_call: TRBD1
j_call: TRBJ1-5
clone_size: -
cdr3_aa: CASSLGTGVQPQHF
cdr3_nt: TGTGCCAGCAGCCTGGGGACAGGGGTTCAGCCCCAGCATTTT

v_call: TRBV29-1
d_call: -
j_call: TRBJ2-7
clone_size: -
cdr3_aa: CSVLGDSYEQYF
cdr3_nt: TGCAGCGTTCTCGGGGACTCCTACGAGCAGTACTTC

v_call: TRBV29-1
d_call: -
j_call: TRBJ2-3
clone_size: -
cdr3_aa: CSVDGPGTDTQYF
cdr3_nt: TGCAGCGTTGATGGCCCTGGCACAGATACGCAGTATTTT

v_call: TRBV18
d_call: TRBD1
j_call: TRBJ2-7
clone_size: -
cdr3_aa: CASSPFSQGAYEQYF
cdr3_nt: TGTGCCAGCTCACCATTCTCCCAGGGGGCCTACGAGCAGTACTTC

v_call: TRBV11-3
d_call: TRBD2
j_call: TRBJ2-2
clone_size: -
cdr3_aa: CASSPRGAGELFF
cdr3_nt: TGTGCCAGCAGCCCCCGGGGGGCCGGGGAGCTGTTTTTT